The 16 T cell receptor beta chains listed next were all sequenced from one sample in a study of T cell changes during pregnancy in multiple sclerosis. Sequencing used immunoSEQ multiplex PCR; TCRdb keeps in-frame clones, though not all of them. The data show about 130,000 clones, roughly 95% seen once. Sequencing was performed on peripheral blood, taken after pregnancy. The origin of the receptors is a female donor with multiple sclerosis, enrolled in a pregnancy study.

The V call is TRBV19, the J call TRBJ2-4; 9 bases line up with TRBD1. V lost 7 bases, J lost 1 base, and 8 bases stayed unmatched. CDR3 length: 16 amino acids. In germline, CDR1 is LNHDA, CDR2 SQIVND (reference sequence). CDR3 sequence: CASTATGGIAKNIQYF. The CDR3 DNA sequence: TGTGCCAGTACCGCCACAGGGGGCATTGCCAAAAACATTCAGTACTTC.

V usage is TRBV7-2 and J usage is TRBJ2-4; D not certain. Germline CDR1 SGHTA, CDR2 FQGNSA. This CDR3 comprises 16 residues. Trimming removed 1 base at V and 3 bases at J, with 13 bases between. The chain's CDR3 is CASSLGPPSVKNIQYF. The CDR3 DNA follows: TGTGCCAGCAGCTTAGGTCCCCCCAGCGTCAAAAACATTCAGTACTTC.

This chain links TRBV28 with TRBJ1-5; 11 bases are a match to TRBD1. The CDR3 has 17 residues. V dropped 3 bases and J dropped 4; count of bases not matched to a gene: 8. Germline-derived CDR1 and CDR2 are MDHEN and SYDVKM. The chain's CDR3 is CASSFGGTGGENQPQHF. The CDR3 DNA sequence: TGTGCCAGCAGTTTTGGGGGGACAGGGGGTGAAAATCAGCCCCAGCATTTT.

CDR3 loop: CASRRDYTDTQYF. DNA for the CDR3: TGTGCCAGCCGCCGGGACTACACAGATACGCAGTATTTT. The gene calls are TRBV2 and TRBJ2-3; TRBD2 matches 7 bases. The CDR3 is made up of 13 amino acids. Germline assignment: CDR1 SNHLY and CDR2 FYNNEI. V lost 8 bases and J lost 2; bases outside the gene matches: 4. Filled out from reference TRBV2 and TRBJ2-3, the complete variable domain reads EPEVTQTPSHQVTQMGQEVILRCVPISNHLYFYWYRQILGQKVEFLVSFYNNEISEKSEIFDDQFSVERPDGSNFTLKIRSTKLEDSAMYFCASRRDYTDTQYFGPGTRLTVL.

The chain carries TRBV7-2 and TRBJ1-4; 8 bases map to TRBD1. V lost 5 bases to trimming and J lost 0 bases; unmatched junction nucleotides: 8. The CDR3 totals 17 residues. CDR1 SGHTA and CDR2 FQGNSA come from the germline V gene. The CDR3 DNA reads as TGTGCCAGCAGCCATCAGGGGGCTAGTGCAACTAATGAAAAACTGTTTTTT. It codes for CASSHQGASATNEKLFF.

V gene TRBV5-5 combines with J gene TRBJ2-7; perhaps TRBD1 as D (5 bases). The germline V gene encodes CDR1 SGHKS and CDR2 YYEKEE (reference sequence). The CDR3 has 14 amino acids. V lost 2 bases to trimming and J lost 2 bases, with 11 bases between them. The CDR3 reads CASSFQGLAYEQYF. The CDR3 DNA reads TGTGCCAGCAGCTTTCAGGGCCTCGCCTACGAGCAGTACTTC. Full variable domain (missing parts from reference TRBV5-5 and TRBJ2-7): DAGVTQSPTHLIKTRGQQVTLRCSPISGHKSVSWYQQVLGQGPQFIFQYYEKEERGRGNFPDRFSARQFPNYSSELNVNALLLGDSALYLCASSFQGLAYEQYFGPGTRLTVT.

The chain links TRBV18 to TRBJ2-5; D possibly corresponds to TRBD1 (5 bases). From germline, CDR1 is KGHSH and CDR2 LQKENI. The CDR3 runs 13 residues. V was trimmed by 1 base and J by 7 bases, leaving 10 bases between them. The CDR3 sequence: CASSPLERGTQYF. The CDR3 DNA reads as TGTGCCAGCTCACCACTTGAAAGGGGGACCCAGTACTTC.

V gene TRBV7-8 combines with J gene TRBJ2-7, with D uncertain. Germline V CDR1 and CDR2: SGHVS, FQNEAQ. V was shortened by 3 bases and J by 2 bases, with 14 bases between the two germline ends. CDR3 length equals 15 residues. The CDR3 nucleotides read TGTGCCAGCAGCTTGAAGTCTACTCTTACCTACGAGCAGTACTTC. Residues: CASSLKSTLTYEQYF.

The rearrangement uses TRBV25-1 and TRBJ1-1, with TRBD1 as a possible D gene (5 bases). Germline CDR1 MGHDK, CDR2 SYGVNS. Between the trimmed V and J ends, which lost 3 bases and 4 bases, there was a span of 9 bases. The CDR3 runs 13 residues. For the CDR3, the DNA is TGTGCCAGCAGTGATAGGGGTCCCACTGAAGCTTTCTTT. This codes for CASSDRGPTEAFF.

The chain uses TRBV7-9 and TRBJ2-1; no firm D call. Looked up from germline, CDR1 is SEHNR and CDR2 is FQNEAQ (reference sequence). The CDR3 extends over 12 amino acids. The ends were cut back, 4 bases at V and 4 bases at J, with 5 bases in the middle. CDR3 nucleotides: TGTGCCAGCAGCTCGTTGTACAATGAGCAGTTCTTC. Its translation: CASSSLYNEQFF.

V and J are TRBV19 and TRBJ2-2; 7 nucleotides line up with TRBD1. There are 15 residues in the CDR3. Germline CDR1 is LNHDA and CDR2 is SQIVND (reference sequence). The V gene end was trimmed by 2 bases and the J gene end by 5 bases; junction bases not matched to a gene: 5. For the CDR3, the DNA is TGTGCCAGTAGTATAAGCAACAGGGGTACCGGGGAGCTGTTTTTT. Its protein product is CASSISNRGTGELFF. The full variable domain, in which reference TRBV19 and TRBJ2-2 provide the parts outside the CDR3, is DGGITQSPKYLFRKEGQNVTLSCEQNLNHDAMYWYRQDPGQGLRLIYYSQIVNDFQKGDIAEGYSVSREKKESFPLTVTSAQKNPTAFYLCASSISNRGTGELFFGEGSRLTVL.

V is TRBV6-1 and J is TRBJ2-5; 7 nucleotides match TRBD2. J gave up 0 bases and V 0 bases, and 1 base lay outside the gene matches. The V gene's germline CDR1 is MNHNS and CDR2 SASEGT. The CDR3 runs 15 residues. This CDR3 reads CASSEAGGHQETQYF. CDR3 DNA sequence: TGTGCCAGCAGTGAAGCGGGAGGGCACCAAGAGACCCAGTACTTC.

V gene TRBV7-2 combines with J gene TRBJ2-2; the D gene is possibly TRBD2 (6 bases). In germline, CDR1 is SGHTA, CDR2 FQGNSA. The CDR3 is 16 amino acids. Deletions cut 5 bases from V and 5 bases from J, with 18 bases between. The CDR3 DNA sequence: TGTGCCAGCAGCCGTCAGCCGGGGGTAGGGACCGGGGAGCTGTTTTTT. This sequence encodes CASSRQPGVGTGELFF.

This clone was detected only once. The V call is TRBV11-2, the J call TRBJ2-7; no clear D gene. The CDR3 sequence is 13 residues long. Germline assignment: CDR1 SGHAT and CDR2 FQNNGV. V lost 0 bases, J lost 0 bases, and 3 bases lay in between. DNA for the CDR3: TGTGCCAGCAGCTTAGAGAGCTCCTACGAGCAGTACTTC. This sequence encodes CASSLESSYEQYF.

The rearrangement joins TRBV6-5 to TRBJ1-1; possibly TRBD1 for D (5 bases). Germline CDR1 MNHEY, CDR2 SVGAGI. There are 12 residues in the CDR3. Trimming stripped 4 bases from V and 9 bases from J, with 12 bases between. The CDR3 DNA sequence: TGTGCCAGCAGTTCACCCGGGACTCAAGCTTTCTTT. Encoded protein: CASSSPGTQAFF.

The chain couples TRBV6-5 to TRBJ2-3; possible D gene TRBD2, 5 bases. The CDR3 covers 14 residues. V dropped 7 bases and J dropped 2 bases, with 13 bases sitting between them. Germline V gene lookup returns CDR1 MNHEY and CDR2 SVGAGI. CDR3 in DNA: TGTGCCAGCAAGGGTTGGACTGTCACAGATACGCAGTATTTT. Amino acid sequence: CASKGWTVTDTQYF.